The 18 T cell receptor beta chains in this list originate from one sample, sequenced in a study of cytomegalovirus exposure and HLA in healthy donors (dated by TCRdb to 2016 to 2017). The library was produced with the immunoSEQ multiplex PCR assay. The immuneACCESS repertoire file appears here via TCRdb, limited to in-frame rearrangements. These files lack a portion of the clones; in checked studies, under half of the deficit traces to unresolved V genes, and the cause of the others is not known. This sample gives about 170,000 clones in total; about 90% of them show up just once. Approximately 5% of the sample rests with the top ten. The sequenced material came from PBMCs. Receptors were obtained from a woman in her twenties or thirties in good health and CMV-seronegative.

CDR3 in DNA: TGTGCCAGCGGTTCTCTACGGACTAATGAAAAACTGTTTTTT. Translation: CASGSLRTNEKLFF. The chain couples TRBV6-1 to TRBJ1-4, with no clear D. V dropped 8 bases and J dropped 2 bases, with 12 bases sitting between them. Looked up from germline, CDR1 is MNHNS and CDR2 is SASEGT. CDR3 length: 14 amino acids.

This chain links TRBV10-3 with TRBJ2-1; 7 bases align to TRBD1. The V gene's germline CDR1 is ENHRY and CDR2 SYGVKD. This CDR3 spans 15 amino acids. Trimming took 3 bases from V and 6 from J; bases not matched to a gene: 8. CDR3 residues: CAISEQQGYGNEQFF. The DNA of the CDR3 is TGTGCCATCAGTGAACAACAGGGGTACGGCAATGAGCAGTTCTTC.

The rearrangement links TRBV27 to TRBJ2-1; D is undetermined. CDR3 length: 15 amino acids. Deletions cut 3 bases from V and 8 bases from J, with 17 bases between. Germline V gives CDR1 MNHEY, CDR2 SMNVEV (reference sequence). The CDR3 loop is CASSFSPAGKDEQFF. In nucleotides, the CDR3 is TGTGCCAGCAGTTTTAGCCCTGCCGGTAAGGATGAGCAGTTCTTC.

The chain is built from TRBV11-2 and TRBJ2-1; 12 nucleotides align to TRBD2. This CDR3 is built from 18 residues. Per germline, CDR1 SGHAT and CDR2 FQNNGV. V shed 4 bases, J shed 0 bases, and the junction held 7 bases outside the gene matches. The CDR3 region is CASSSPTTSGSSYNEQFF. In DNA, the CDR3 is TGTGCCAGCAGCTCCCCAACGACTAGCGGGAGCTCCTACAATGAGCAGTTCTTC.

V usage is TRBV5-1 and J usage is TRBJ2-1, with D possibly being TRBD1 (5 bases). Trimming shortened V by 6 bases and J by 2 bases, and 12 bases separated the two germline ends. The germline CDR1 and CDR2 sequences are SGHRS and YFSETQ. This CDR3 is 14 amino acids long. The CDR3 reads CASTQGGPYNEQFF. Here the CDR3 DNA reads TGCGCCAGCACTCAGGGTGGCCCCTACAATGAGCAGTTCTTC.

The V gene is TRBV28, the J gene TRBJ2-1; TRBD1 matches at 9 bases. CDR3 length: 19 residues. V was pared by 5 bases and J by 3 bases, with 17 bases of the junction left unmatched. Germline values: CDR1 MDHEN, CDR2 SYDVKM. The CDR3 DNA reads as TGTGCCAGCAGTCTCCCTCCCACAGGGGGCAGCTTTTTCTACAATGAGCAGTTCTTC. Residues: CASSLPPTGGSFFYNEQFF.

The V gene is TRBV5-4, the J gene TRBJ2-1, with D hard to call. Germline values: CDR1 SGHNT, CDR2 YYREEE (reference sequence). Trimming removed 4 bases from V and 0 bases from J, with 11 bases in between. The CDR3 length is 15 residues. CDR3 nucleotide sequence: TGTGCCAGCAGCCTCCCAGCGCGCTCCTACAATGAGCAGTTCTTC. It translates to CASSLPARSYNEQFF.

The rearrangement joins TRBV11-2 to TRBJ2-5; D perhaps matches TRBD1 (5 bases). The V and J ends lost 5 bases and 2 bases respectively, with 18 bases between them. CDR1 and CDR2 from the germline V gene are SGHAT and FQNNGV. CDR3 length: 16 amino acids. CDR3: CASSPRPARAQETQYF. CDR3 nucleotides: TGTGCCAGCAGCCCCCGGCCAGCCAGGGCTCAAGAGACCCAGTACTTC.

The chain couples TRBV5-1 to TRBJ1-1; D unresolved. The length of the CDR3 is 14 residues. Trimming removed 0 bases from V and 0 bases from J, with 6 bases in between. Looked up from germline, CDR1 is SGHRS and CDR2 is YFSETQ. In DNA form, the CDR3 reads TGCGCCAGCAGCTTGGAGGGAATGAACACTGAAGCTTTCTTT. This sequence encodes CASSLEGMNTEAFF.

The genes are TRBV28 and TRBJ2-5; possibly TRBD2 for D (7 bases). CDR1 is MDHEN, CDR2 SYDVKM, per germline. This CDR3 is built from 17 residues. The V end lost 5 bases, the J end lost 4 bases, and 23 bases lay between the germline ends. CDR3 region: CASSPRMGGGTGETQYF. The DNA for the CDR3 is TGTGCCAGCAGTCCACGGATGGGAGGGGGTACTGGAGAGACCCAGTACTTC.

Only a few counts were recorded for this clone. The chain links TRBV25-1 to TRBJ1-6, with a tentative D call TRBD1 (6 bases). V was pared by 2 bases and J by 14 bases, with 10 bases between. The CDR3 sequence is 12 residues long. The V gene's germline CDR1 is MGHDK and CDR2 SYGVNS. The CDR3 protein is CASSEGQGTLHF. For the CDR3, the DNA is TGTGCCAGCAGTGAAGGGCAGGGGACCCTCCACTTT. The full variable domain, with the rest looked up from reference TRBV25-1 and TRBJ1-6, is EADIYQTPRYLVIGTGKKITLECSQTMGHDKMYWYQQDPGMELHLIHYSYGVNSTEKGDLSSESTVSRIRTEHFPLTLESARPSHTSQYLCASSEGQGTLHFGNGTRLTVT.

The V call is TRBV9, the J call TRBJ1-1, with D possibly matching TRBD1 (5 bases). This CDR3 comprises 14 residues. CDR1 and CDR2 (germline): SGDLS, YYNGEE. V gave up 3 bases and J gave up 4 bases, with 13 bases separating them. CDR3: CASSAVGTVTEAFF. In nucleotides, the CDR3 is TGTGCCAGCAGCGCCGTTGGGACGGTCACTGAAGCTTTCTTT.

CDR3 amino acids: CASSQASGSYEQYF. CDR3 nucleotides: TGCGCCAGCAGCCAAGCTAGCGGGAGTTACGAGCAGTACTTC. The chain is built from TRBV4-3 and TRBJ2-7; 10 bases are shared with TRBD2. Per the germline V gene, CDR1 is LGHNA and CDR2 is YSLEER. Germline trimming cut 1 base from V and 4 bases from J; bases unmatched to any gene: 1. The CDR3 is 14 residues long.

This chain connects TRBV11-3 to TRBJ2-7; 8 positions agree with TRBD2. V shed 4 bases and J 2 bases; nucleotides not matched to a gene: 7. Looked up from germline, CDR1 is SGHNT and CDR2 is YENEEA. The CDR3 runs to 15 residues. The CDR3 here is CASSSRSGSTYEQYF. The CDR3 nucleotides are TGTGCCAGCAGCTCACGGAGCGGGAGCACCTACGAGCAGTACTTC.

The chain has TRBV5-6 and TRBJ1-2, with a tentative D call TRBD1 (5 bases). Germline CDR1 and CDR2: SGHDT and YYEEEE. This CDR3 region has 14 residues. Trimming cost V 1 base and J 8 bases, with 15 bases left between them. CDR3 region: CASSLWANRGGYTF. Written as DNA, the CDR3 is TGTGCCAGCAGCTTGTGGGCGAACCGGGGGGGCTACACCTTC.

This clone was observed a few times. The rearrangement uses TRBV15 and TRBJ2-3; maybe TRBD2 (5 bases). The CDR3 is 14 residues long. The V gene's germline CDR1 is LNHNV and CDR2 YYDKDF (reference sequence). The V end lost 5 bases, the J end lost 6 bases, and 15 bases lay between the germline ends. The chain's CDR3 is CATSPGDGVDTQYF. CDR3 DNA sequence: TGTGCCACCAGCCCAGGTGACGGGGTGGATACGCAGTATTTT.

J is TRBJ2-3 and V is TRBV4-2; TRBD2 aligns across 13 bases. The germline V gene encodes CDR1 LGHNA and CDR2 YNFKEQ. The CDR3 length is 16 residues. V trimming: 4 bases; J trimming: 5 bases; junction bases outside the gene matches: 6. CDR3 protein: CASSRTSGGAIDTQYF. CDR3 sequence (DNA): TGTGCCAGCAGCCGAACTAGCGGGGGGGCGATAGATACGCAGTATTTT.

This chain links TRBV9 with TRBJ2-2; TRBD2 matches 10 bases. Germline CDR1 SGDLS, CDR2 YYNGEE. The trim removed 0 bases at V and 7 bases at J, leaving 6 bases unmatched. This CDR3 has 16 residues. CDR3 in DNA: TGTGCCAGCAGCGTAGGAGCGGGGGGGCTTGGCGGGGAGCTGTTTTTT. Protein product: CASSVGAGGLGGELFF.